This T cell receptor (beta chain) was found in a study of CD8+CD57+ T cells in acquired aplastic anemia. Across the whole study: Each DNA sample taken from sorted CD4+ and CD8+ cells came to approximately 3 ug on average. General observations from the study: Sharing between patients and controls was observed for twenty-nine CD8+ CDR3 sequences. Controls and patients did not differ significantly in CD8+ Simpson's diversity.

The study profiled TCR beta VDJ and CDR3 using genomic DNA as template. TCRdb passed the reads through MiXCR, listing each CDR3 protein once. Altogether roughly 220,000 distinct CDR3 sequences are present, approximately 65% being singletons, with the ten largest covering about 60%. V gave up 3 bases and J gave up 4 bases, with 2 bases separating them. Per the germline V gene, CDR1 is LNHDA and CDR2 is SQIVND (reference sequence). This CDR3 spans 11 amino acids. Only patients with CD8+CD57+ cell expansion on flow cytometry were chosen for sequencing. Every one of the patients had aplastic anemia (severe, acquired). As for this clonotype: Its target is unknown.

Sequenced material: sorted CD4+, CD8+, or CD8+CD57+ T cells (not recorded which) from PBMCs. The chain combines TRBV19 with TRBJ2-3; no clear D gene. The sequence derives from a human donor with aplastic anemia. Written as DNA, the CDR3 is TGTGCCAGTAGTATCGCAGATACGCAGTATTTT. Encoded protein: CASSIADTQYF.